The rows below give T cell receptor beta chains drawn from one sample of a study of radiotherapy plus CTLA-4 blockade in lung cancer. Sequencing was performed with immunoSEQ multiplex PCR; in TCRdb, only in-frame clones are kept and a portion is missing. The repertoire includes around 99,000 clones, approximately 86% of them detected once, and approximately 5% sits in the top ten. Sequences were derived from peripheral blood, sampled from a patient treated with radiotherapy plus ipilimumab. The receptors here all came from a human donor with non-small cell lung cancer that progressed on radiotherapy plus ipilimumab. Both conserved end residues are part of each CDR3. A D gene is named only where the DNA matches it firmly. Clone size is shown for a subset of rows, as once, few, many or a class of expanded clone.

.,TRBD1,TRBJ1-5,TRBV9,TGTGCCAGCAGCGGACTAGGACAGGTTAATCAGCCCCAGCATTTT,CASSGLGQVNQPQHF
.,TRBD2,TRBJ2-3,TRBV11-2,TGTGCCAGCAGCTTCCGCGGGAGGGGGACAGATACGCAGTATTTT,CASSFRGRGTDTQYF
.,.,TRBJ1-5,TRBV6-6,TGTGCCAGCAGTATTGGGACATCTTTGCCCCAGCATTTT,CASSIGTSLPQHF
.,.,TRBJ2-1,TRBV14,TGTGCCAGCAGCCAAACAGGGTTATTTTTTTATGAGCAGTTCTTC,CASSQTGLFFYEQFF
.,TRBD1,TRBJ1-1,TRBV7-6,TGTGCCAGCAGCTTTCGGACAGGGGGGAACACTGAAGCTTTCTTT,CASSFRTGGNTEAFF
once,.,TRBJ2-1,TRBV7-6,TGTGCCAGCAGCTTAGAGGGGGGAGTTAGTCCAACTAAGCAGTTCTTC,CASSLEGGVSPTKQFF
.,TRBD1,TRBJ2-5,TRBV18,TGTGCCAGCTCACCTTTGACAGGGTGGCGATCAGAGACCCAGTACTTC,CASSPLTGWRSETQYF
.,.,TRBJ1-1,TRBV28,TGTGCCAGCATACCGGCGGGGCAAGGAACTGAAGCTTTCTTT,CASIPAGQGTEAFF
.,.,TRBJ2-3,TRBV4-2,TGTGCCAGCAGCCAAGAACTCGCGCCTCCTTCCACAGATACGCAGTATTTT,CASSQELAPPSTDTQYF
.,TRBD1,TRBJ1-1,TRBV11-3,TGTGCCAGCAGCTTAAGGCAGGGGGCCTCGAACACTGAAGCTTTCTTT,CASSLRQGASNTEAFF
.,.,TRBJ1-3,TRBV9,TGTGCCAGCAGCTCCCGGTCCCTCACTGGAAACACCATATATTTT,CASSSRSLTGNTIYF
once,.,TRBJ2-7,TRBV4-1,TGCGCCAGCAGCCAAGGAAGGACGGGCTCCTACGAGCAGTACTTC,CASSQGRTGSYEQYF
.,.,TRBJ2-1,TRBV29-1,TGCAGCGTTGAACTCCCCTCCTACAATGAGCAGTTCTTC,CSVELPSYNEQFF
.,TRBD1,TRBJ2-1,TRBV10-2,TGCGCCAGCAGTGAGTTAGGGACAGTTTATGAGCAGTTCTTC,CASSELGTVYEQFF
.,TRBD1,TRBJ1-5,TRBV5-6,TGTGCCAGCAGCCCAGGGGGCGGCCAGCCCCAGCATTTT,CASSPGGGQPQHF
.,.,TRBJ2-7,TRBV5-4,TGTGCCAGCAGCTTGGTACAGAATAACGAGCAGTACTTC,CASSLVQNNEQYF
.,TRBD1,TRBJ1-4,TRBV5-1,TGCGCCAGCAGCGCCGGGACAGGGGGGGAAAAACTGTTTTTT,CASSAGTGGEKLFF
.,.,TRBJ2-2,TRBV21-1,TGTGCCAGCAGCAAAGCGCTCGGGTGGACCGGGGAGCTGTTTTTT,CASSKALGWTGELFF
.,TRBD1,TRBJ2-1,TRBV5-1,TGCGCCAGCAGCTTCGGACAGGGACTGAGCTCCTACAATGAGCAGTTCTTC,CASSFGQGLSSYNEQFF
.,TRBD1,TRBJ1-1,TRBV10-3,TGTGCCATCAGTGCAGGGGGGAGCACTGAAGCTTTCTTT,CAISAGGSTEAFF
.,.,TRBJ2-1,TRBV7-6,TGTGCCAGCAGCTTGGGAATGGGGTCGCAGTTCTTC,CASSLGMGSQFF
.,TRBD1,TRBJ1-2,TRBV4-1,TGCGCCAGCAGCCCGGGGACAGGGTTCTATGGCTACACCTTC,CASSPGTGFYGYTF
once,TRBD1,TRBJ1-2,TRBV18,TGTGCCAGCTCACCGGGACAGGGTCCCTATGGCTACACCTTC,CASSPGQGPYGYTF
few,.,TRBJ1-3,TRBV10-3,TGTGCCATCACCGGGATGGAGGGAAACACCATATATTTT,CAITGMEGNTIYF
.,TRBD2,TRBJ2-7,TRBV5-4,TGTGCCAGCAGGCCGACTAGCGGGATTGGCGAGCAGTACTTC,CASRPTSGIGEQYF
once,TRBD2,TRBJ2-1,TRBV5-4,TGTGCCAGCAGCTTGGAGGGACTAGCGGGGGTGCGTAATGAGCAGTTCTTC,CASSLEGLAGVRNEQFF
.,.,TRBJ2-1,TRBV30,TGTGCCTGGAGTACAACAGGAGGCAGTCGCAATGAGCAGTTCTTC,CAWSTTGGSRNEQFF